Each of the 12 T cell receptor beta chains below was sequenced from the same sample in a study of T-cell memory formation after mild COVID-19. TCRdb re-called the 5' RACE reads through MiXCR, storing one row per CDR3 protein. The sample comprises 450,000 to 650,000 distinct CDR3 sequences, about 20% of which are singletons, and approximately 12% rests with the top ten. The sequencing input was PBMCs or a T cell subset sorted from them (not recorded which). Source of these receptors: an adult woman who had mild COVID-19 (a few samples of this study predate the infection). Cell type and time point are not known.

This clonotype showed up just a few times. At one end, the junction sequence differs from germline, possibly due to a read error. The genes are TRBV20-1 and TRBJ2-1, with no clear D. The CDR3 spans 14 residues. From germline, CDR1 is DFQATT and CDR2 SNEGSKA (reference sequence). The CDR3, as DNA: TGCAGTGCTAGAGATGAGGCAACCGTCGGGCCCCCGTATTTC. Translated: CSARDEATVGPPYF.

This clonotype was seen at least ten times. One end of the junction fails to match germline, which may point to a read error. This chain links TRBV12-3 or TRBV12-4 with TRBJ2-2, with 7 bases aligning to TRBD1. The length of the CDR3 is 15 residues. Here the CDR3 DNA reads TGCGCCAGCAGCTTCAGGACAGGGAACACCGGGGAGCTGTTTTTT. Protein sequence: CASSFRTGNTGELFF.

This clonotype has only a few counts. The J gene is TRBJ1-5, the V gene TRBV30; 8 bases line up with TRBD1. V shed 3 bases, J shed 6 bases, and the junction held 1 base outside the gene matches. The CDR3 sequence is 12 residues long. Germline V gives CDR1 GTSNPN, CDR2 SVGIG (reference sequence). The CDR3: CAWSRGLQPQHF. The CDR3 DNA reads TGTGCCTGGAGCAGGGGGCTTCAGCCCCAGCATTTT.

This chain links TRBV12-3 or TRBV12-4 with TRBJ2-3, with 13 positions matching TRBD2. The ends lost 5 bases at V and 2 bases at J; junction bases unmatched: 7. The CDR3 loop spans 17 amino acids. The CDR3 sequence: CASSPHGTSGTTDTQYF. CDR3 bases: TGTGCCAGCAGTCCCCACGGGACTAGCGGGACCACAGATACGCAGTATTTT.

The V and J genes are TRBV7-8 and TRBJ1-2; D is unclear. The V end lost 5 bases, the J end lost 2 bases, and 15 bases lay between the germline ends. The CDR3 covers 15 residues. Looked up from germline, CDR1 is SGHVS and CDR2 is FQNEAQ. The CDR3 DNA is TGTGCCAGCAGCCCCCGAGAAGGGTCCAACTATGGCTACACCTTC. This sequence encodes CASSPREGSNYGYTF.

This clonotype has a count of ten or more. The chain joins TRBV12-3 or TRBV12-4 to TRBJ2-1; 16 nucleotides align to TRBD2. V lost 3 bases to trimming and J lost 6 bases; unmatched junction nucleotides: 2. The CDR3 extends over 16 amino acids. This CDR3 reads CASSLGLAGGPNEQFF. The CDR3 DNA reads as TGTGCCAGCAGTTTGGGACTAGCGGGGGGGCCCAATGAGCAGTTCTTC.

This clonotype was seen more than once but under ten times. The V call is TRBV4-1, the J call TRBJ2-3; D ambiguous. Trimming removed 4 bases from V and 1 base from J, with 12 bases in between. CDR1 is MGHRA, CDR2 YSYEKL, per germline. This CDR3 has 15 amino acids. CDR3 protein: CASSPPGTGTDTQYF. In nucleotides, the CDR3 is TGCGCCAGCAGCCCCCCCGGCACAGGCACAGATACGCAGTATTTT.

The rearrangement uses TRBV7-2 and TRBJ1-6; 11 nucleotides align to TRBD1. CDR1 SGHTA and CDR2 FQGNSA come from the germline V gene. This CDR3 is 16 amino acids long. The V segment lost 5 bases and the J segment 3 bases; nucleotides outside the gene matches: 3. The CDR3 is CASSRGQGGYNSPLHF. In nucleotides, the CDR3 is TGTGCCAGCAGCAGGGGACAGGGGGGCTATAATTCACCCCTCCACTTT.

The chain links TRBV9 to TRBJ1-2; D not certain. V was shortened by 0 bases and J by 3 bases, with 12 bases between the two germline ends. In germline, CDR1 is SGDLS, CDR2 YYNGEE. The CDR3 is 15 residues long. The CDR3 nucleotides read TGTGCCAGCAGCGTAGGAGGGATTACTCACTATGGCTACACCTTC. This codes for CASSVGGITHYGYTF.

The sample holds a few counts of this clonotype. This sequence joins TRBV6-5 and TRBJ2-2, with 12 bases lining up with TRBD2. The CDR3 covers 14 residues. CDR1 and CDR2 (germline): MNHEY, SVGAGI. J lost 6 bases, V lost 7 bases, and 3 bases had no gene match. CDR3 protein: CASTLAGGAGELFF. CDR3 DNA: TGTGCCAGCACCCTAGCGGGAGGGGCCGGGGAGCTGTTTTTT.

This clonotype was seen a handful of times. The V call is TRBV4-2, the J call TRBJ2-3, with 11 nucleotides matching TRBD2. This CDR3 spans 16 amino acids. Germline CDR1 reads LGHNA; CDR2 reads YNFKEQ. V gave up 4 bases and J gave up 5 bases; unmatched junction bases: 8. The CDR3 DNA follows: TGTGCCAGCAGCCCCGCCTCCGGGACTAGCGGAGATACGCAGTATTTT. Its translation is CASSPASGTSGDTQYF.

V gene TRBV7-9 combines with J gene TRBJ2-6, with TRBD1 identical over 12 bases. Germline CDR1 SEHNR, CDR2 FQNEAQ (reference sequence). CDR3 length: 17 amino acids. The junction had 8 bases not matched to a gene; V was cut back by 7 bases and J by 4 bases. DNA for the CDR3: TGTGCCAGCATCTCCCGGGACAGGGGGCGAGGGGCCAACGTCCTGACTTTC. Translating gives CASISRDRGRGANVLTF.